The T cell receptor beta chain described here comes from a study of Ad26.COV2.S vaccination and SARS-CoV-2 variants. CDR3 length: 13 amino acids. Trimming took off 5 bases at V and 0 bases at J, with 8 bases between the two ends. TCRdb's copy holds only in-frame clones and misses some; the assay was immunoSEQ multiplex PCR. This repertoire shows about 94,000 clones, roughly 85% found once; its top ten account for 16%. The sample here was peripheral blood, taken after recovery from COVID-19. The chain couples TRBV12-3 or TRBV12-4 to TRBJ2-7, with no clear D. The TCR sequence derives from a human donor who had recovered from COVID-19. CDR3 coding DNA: TGTGCCAGCAGTAAGCACAACTCCTACGAGCAGTACTTC. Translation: CASSKHNSYEQYF.